This is a list of T cell receptor beta chains from one sample in a study of CD8 T cells in Susac syndrome. TCRdb re-called the immunoSEQ multiplex PCR reads through MiXCR, storing one row per CDR3 protein. Of around 70,000 distinct CDR3 sequences detected, about 94% appear once; the ten largest clones hold around 0.6%. Sequenced input: CD8+ T cells from PBMCs. These receptors came from a human donor with multiple sclerosis. The CDR3 runs from the conserved cysteine through the conserved F or W. Each record gives: CDR3 DNA, CDR3 protein, V gene, D gene, clone size, CDR3 length, J gene. D genes are given only for firm matches. Size tells how often a clone was seen (once, few, many) or the class of an expanded clone, and some rows leave it out.

cdr3_nt: TGTGCCAGCAGCCTCCGGGACAGGGGGTCTGGCGAGACCCAGTACTTC
cdr3_aa: CASSLRDRGSGETQYF
v_call: TRBV9
d_call: TRBD1
clone_size: -
cdr3_length: 16
j_call: TRBJ2-5

cdr3_nt: TGTGCCAGCAGGGGGACACCGAGCTCCTATAATTCACCCCTCCACTTT
cdr3_aa: CASRGTPSSYNSPLHF
v_call: TRBV27
d_call: -
clone_size: -
cdr3_length: 16
j_call: TRBJ1-6

cdr3_nt: TGTGCCAGCAGCGTTGCGGGAGGGCCCTCCGAGCAGTACTTC
cdr3_aa: CASSVAGGPSEQYF
v_call: TRBV9
d_call: TRBD2
clone_size: -
cdr3_length: 14
j_call: TRBJ2-7

cdr3_nt: TGTGCCAGCAGGATACTTATAAGGGGGGAAGAGGACACTGAAGCTTTCTTT
cdr3_aa: CASRILIRGEEDTEAFF
v_call: TRBV12-3/TRBV12-4
d_call: -
clone_size: -
cdr3_length: 17
j_call: TRBJ1-1

cdr3_nt: TGTGCCAGCAGCCCTGCGTGGGGACAGGTCGATGGCTACACCTTC
cdr3_aa: CASSPAWGQVDGYTF
v_call: TRBV21-1
d_call: -
clone_size: -
cdr3_length: 15
j_call: TRBJ1-2

cdr3_nt: TGCAGCGTTGCAGCGGGAGGATCCTACAATGAGCAGTTCTTC
cdr3_aa: CSVAAGGSYNEQFF
v_call: TRBV29-1
d_call: TRBD2
clone_size: -
cdr3_length: 14
j_call: TRBJ2-1

cdr3_nt: TGTGCCAGCGGTGACGGGGGCACTGAAGCTTTCTTT
cdr3_aa: CASGDGGTEAFF
v_call: TRBV9
d_call: -
clone_size: -
cdr3_length: 12
j_call: TRBJ1-1

cdr3_nt: TGTGCCACCAGCAGAGTAACAGGGGCAGAGACCCAGTACTTC
cdr3_aa: CATSRVTGAETQYF
v_call: TRBV15
d_call: TRBD1
clone_size: -
cdr3_length: 14
j_call: TRBJ2-5

cdr3_nt: TGTGCCAGCAGTCCCACAGGGGGCAGGGAGACCCAGTACTTC
cdr3_aa: CASSPTGGRETQYF
v_call: TRBV12-3/TRBV12-4
d_call: TRBD1
clone_size: few
cdr3_length: 14
j_call: TRBJ2-5

cdr3_nt: TGTGCCAGCAGCCCTCGCGGAGGGAGCACAGATACGCAGTATTTT
cdr3_aa: CASSPRGGSTDTQYF
v_call: TRBV14
d_call: -
clone_size: -
cdr3_length: 15
j_call: TRBJ2-3

cdr3_nt: TGTGCCAGCAGCGTAGACATGAACACTGAAGCTTTCTTT
cdr3_aa: CASSVDMNTEAFF
v_call: TRBV9
d_call: -
clone_size: -
cdr3_length: 13
j_call: TRBJ1-1

cdr3_nt: TGTGCCAGCTCCGTACCCCCGGCGGGAGAGCAGTACTTC
cdr3_aa: CASSVPPAGEQYF
v_call: TRBV12-3/TRBV12-4
d_call: -
clone_size: -
cdr3_length: 13
j_call: TRBJ2-7

cdr3_nt: TGTGCCAGCGGATACAGGGAACCCTCTGGGGCCAACGTCCTGACTTTC
cdr3_aa: CASGYREPSGANVLTF
v_call: TRBV27
d_call: -
clone_size: once
cdr3_length: 16
j_call: TRBJ2-6

cdr3_nt: TGTGCCAGCAGCTTAGCGGTCGACGGGAATTCACCCCTCCACTTT
cdr3_aa: CASSLAVDGNSPLHF
v_call: TRBV7-9
d_call: -
clone_size: -
cdr3_length: 15
j_call: TRBJ1-6

cdr3_nt: TGTGCCAGCAGCTTAGGATTGAACAGGGATGAGCAGTTCTTC
cdr3_aa: CASSLGLNRDEQFF
v_call: TRBV13
d_call: -
clone_size: -
cdr3_length: 14
j_call: TRBJ2-1

cdr3_nt: TGCAGCGTCTCCGACACCCGGACTGAGAACACCGGGGAGCTGTTTTTT
cdr3_aa: CSVSDTRTENTGELFF
v_call: TRBV29-1
d_call: -
clone_size: -
cdr3_length: 16
j_call: TRBJ2-2

cdr3_nt: TGCAGTGCTAGAGATCAAGAGGTGGATGGCCTCCACTTT
cdr3_aa: CSARDQEVDGLHF
v_call: TRBV20-1
d_call: -
clone_size: -
cdr3_length: 13
j_call: TRBJ1-6

cdr3_nt: TGCGCCAGCAGCCAAGACCCGGGGAACTATGGCTACACCTTC
cdr3_aa: CASSQDPGNYGYTF
v_call: TRBV4-3
d_call: -
clone_size: -
cdr3_length: 14
j_call: TRBJ1-2

cdr3_nt: TGTGCCAGCAGCCAAGAATCACCCGCCGGGGCGGGGGGGCCAGGAGAGACCCAGTACTTC
cdr3_aa: CASSQESPAGAGGPGETQYF
v_call: TRBV3-1
d_call: TRBD2
clone_size: -
cdr3_length: 20
j_call: TRBJ2-5

cdr3_nt: TGTGCCTGGAGTGCCGGTTTTACCCGTGAGCAGTTCTTC
cdr3_aa: CAWSAGFTREQFF
v_call: TRBV30
d_call: -
clone_size: -
cdr3_length: 13
j_call: TRBJ2-1

cdr3_nt: TGTGCCAGCATTTCAGGGAACACTGAAGCTTTCTTT
cdr3_aa: CASISGNTEAFF
v_call: TRBV27
d_call: -
clone_size: -
cdr3_length: 12
j_call: TRBJ1-1

cdr3_nt: TGTGCCAGCAGCGTAGCGGCCCAGCGGGGGGGCACAGATACGCAGTATTTT
cdr3_aa: CASSVAAQRGGTDTQYF
v_call: TRBV9
d_call: TRBD2
clone_size: -
cdr3_length: 17
j_call: TRBJ2-3

cdr3_nt: TGTGCCAGCTCACCTAGCGGACACTACGAGCAGTACTTC
cdr3_aa: CASSPSGHYEQYF
v_call: TRBV7-3
d_call: TRBD2
clone_size: -
cdr3_length: 13
j_call: TRBJ2-7

cdr3_nt: TGTGCCAGAATGGGGATCGCTGGGGCCAACGTCCTGACTTTC
cdr3_aa: CARMGIAGANVLTF
v_call: TRBV27
d_call: -
clone_size: -
cdr3_length: 14
j_call: TRBJ2-6

cdr3_nt: TGTGCCAGCAGTTTACCTGTGGGCGCGGAGTCACCCCTCCACTTT
cdr3_aa: CASSLPVGAESPLHF
v_call: TRBV28
d_call: -
clone_size: -
cdr3_length: 15
j_call: TRBJ1-6

cdr3_nt: TGTGCCAGCAGCCAAGTCGGTAACCTAGCCAAAAACATTCAGTACTTC
cdr3_aa: CASSQVGNLAKNIQYF
v_call: TRBV3-1
d_call: -
clone_size: -
cdr3_length: 16
j_call: TRBJ2-4

cdr3_nt: TGTGCCACCAGCAGAGATCCCCGAGGCAGTAACTACGAGCAGTACTTC
cdr3_aa: CATSRDPRGSNYEQYF
v_call: TRBV15
d_call: -
clone_size: -
cdr3_length: 16
j_call: TRBJ2-7

cdr3_nt: TGTGCCTGGGGTAGCGGGGCCGACTACGAGCAGTACTTC
cdr3_aa: CAWGSGADYEQYF
v_call: TRBV30
d_call: TRBD2
clone_size: -
cdr3_length: 13
j_call: TRBJ2-7

cdr3_nt: TGTGCCAGCAGTGACTCTTTACCTGGGTCGGCTGAGCAGTTCTTC
cdr3_aa: CASSDSLPGSAEQFF
v_call: TRBV6-4
d_call: -
clone_size: -
cdr3_length: 15
j_call: TRBJ2-1

cdr3_nt: TGCAGTGCTAGGGGGACAGGGGCACGAGAGACCCAGTACTTC
cdr3_aa: CSARGTGARETQYF
v_call: TRBV20-1
d_call: TRBD1
clone_size: -
cdr3_length: 14
j_call: TRBJ2-5

cdr3_nt: TGCAGTGCTAGCGAGGAGCTATCCTACGAGCAGTACTTC
cdr3_aa: CSASEELSYEQYF
v_call: TRBV20-1
d_call: -
clone_size: -
cdr3_length: 13
j_call: TRBJ2-7

cdr3_nt: TGTGCCAGCAACTTACGCCGGGAGGAAGGAACCGGGGAGCTGTTTTTT
cdr3_aa: CASNLRREEGTGELFF
v_call: TRBV5-6
d_call: TRBD2
clone_size: -
cdr3_length: 16
j_call: TRBJ2-2

cdr3_nt: TGTGCCAGCAGCTTTAGGGGGACCGACGAGCAGTACTTC
cdr3_aa: CASSFRGTDEQYF
v_call: TRBV5-4
d_call: -
clone_size: -
cdr3_length: 13
j_call: TRBJ2-7

cdr3_nt: TGTGCCAGCAGCCGAACCGGGACAACCTACGAGCAGTACTTC
cdr3_aa: CASSRTGTTYEQYF
v_call: TRBV3-1
d_call: -
clone_size: few
cdr3_length: 14
j_call: TRBJ2-7

cdr3_nt: TGCAGCGTTGAGGGGACAGCTTACGAGCAGTACTTC
cdr3_aa: CSVEGTAYEQYF
v_call: TRBV29-1
d_call: TRBD1
clone_size: -
cdr3_length: 12
j_call: TRBJ2-7

cdr3_nt: TGCAGTGCTAGAACCGGGACTAGCATAGACGAGCAGTACTTC
cdr3_aa: CSARTGTSIDEQYF
v_call: TRBV20-1
d_call: TRBD2
clone_size: -
cdr3_length: 14
j_call: TRBJ2-7

cdr3_nt: TGTGCTAGTGGTTTGGTAACTACCAACACCGGGGAGCTGTTTTTT
cdr3_aa: CASGLVTTNTGELFF
v_call: TRBV12-5
d_call: -
clone_size: -
cdr3_length: 15
j_call: TRBJ2-2

cdr3_nt: TGCGCCAGCCAGCCGGGACAGGCTTACGAGCAGTACTTC
cdr3_aa: CASQPGQAYEQYF
v_call: TRBV5-1
d_call: TRBD1
clone_size: -
cdr3_length: 13
j_call: TRBJ2-7

cdr3_nt: TGTGCCAGCAGCCAACGAGAGGCCGTTGAAGCTTTCTTT
cdr3_aa: CASSQREAVEAFF
v_call: TRBV3-1
d_call: -
clone_size: -
cdr3_length: 13
j_call: TRBJ1-1

cdr3_nt: TGTGCCAGCAGTTTTTACGGGGGGCGCGGGGGCACTGAAGCTTTCTTT
cdr3_aa: CASSFYGGRGGTEAFF
v_call: TRBV12-3/TRBV12-4
d_call: -
clone_size: -
cdr3_length: 16
j_call: TRBJ1-1